This T cell receptor beta chain appears in the sequencing data of a study of T cell responses to AZD1222 COVID-19 vaccine. Turning to the study itself: Second-dose recipients at about 4 or about 12 weeks were treated as one pooled group.

This clone was observed once. After removal of 7 bases from V and 2 bases from J, the junction contained 16 bases not matched to a gene. The CDR3 runs to 19 residues. Germline CDR1 MNHEY, CDR2 SMNVEV (reference sequence). Libraries were prepared by immunoSEQ multiplex PCR; TCRdb keeps only in-frame clonotypes and omits some of them. Counted here are some 110,000 clones, about 86% occurring once; the ten biggest clones make up approximately 10%. Material: peripheral blood, obtained on day 0 of AZD1222 vaccination. The gene calls are TRBV27 and TRBJ2-6; 8 nucleotides agree with TRBD2. This clonotype originated in an adult in good health. The chain's CDR3 is CASTPRGGDTIPGANVLTF. CDR3 in DNA: TGTGCCAGCACCCCTCGGGGGGGGGACACCATCCCTGGGGCCAACGTCCTGACTTTC.